The source of this T cell receptor beta chain is a study of post-analysis software for immune sequencing data. The study's findings and limits: The five TRBV segments detected at higher frequency in patients than in controls included TRBV5-6, TRBV5-1 and TRBV20-1. Controls significantly exceeded multiple sclerosis patients in normalized Chao1 diversity.

Germline assignment: CDR1 SQVTM and CDR2 ANQGSEA. Trimming took off 8 bases at V and 3 bases at J, with 13 bases between the two ends. The CDR3 is 12 residues long. cDNA libraries of TCR beta carried unique molecular identifiers. In TCRdb, the PCR reads were re-called with MiXCR into one record per CDR3 protein. The table has 450,000 to 700,000 distinct CDR3 sequences, roughly 47% seen once. Points on this clonotype: The antigen is not known.

This chain connects TRBV29-1 to TRBJ1-1, with D unresolved. This receptor was taken from a girl between 5 and 17 years old with multiple sclerosis. The sample consisted of blood. CDR3 amino acids: CSTKSGYTEAFF. CDR3 nucleotides: TGCAGCACCAAATCGGGTTACACTGAAGCTTTCTTT. The variable domain in full, completed from reference TRBV29-1 and TRBJ1-1, reads SAVISQKPSRDICQRGTSLTIQCQVDSQVTMMFWYRQQPGQSLTLIATANQGSEATYESGFVIDKFPISRPNLTFSTLTVSNMSPEDSSIYLCSTKSGYTEAFFGQGTRLTVV.